Following are 13 T cell receptor beta chains from one sample sequenced in a study of shared clonotypes between healthy human individuals. The assay was immunoSEQ multiplex PCR, and TCRdb's table has in-frame clones only and misses some. The table shows under 850,000 clones, with approximately 92% occurring only once. Naivety among CD8 cells was defined by CD45RO negativity and positive CCR7 selection, thereby excluding terminally differentiated effector memory CD45RA+ cells. Sequences were obtained from naive CD8+ T cells sorted from blood. The receptors here all came from a man aged 25-45 years in good health.

The chain carries TRBV4-1 and TRBJ2-7; 11 bases align to TRBD2. The CDR3 length is 15 residues. With V trimmed by 4 bases and J by 5 bases, 7 bases remained unmatched. The germline CDR1 and CDR2 sequences are MGHRA and YSYEKL. CDR3 region: CASSLIAGGPDEQYF. The CDR3 DNA reads as TGCGCCAGCAGCCTCATAGCGGGAGGGCCGGACGAGCAGTACTTC.

The chain employs TRBV7-9 and TRBJ1-1; TRBD1 matches 9 bases. V lost 4 bases to trimming and J lost 5 bases; unmatched junction nucleotides: 14. CDR3 size: 17 residues. CDR1 and CDR2 from the germline V gene are SEHNR and FQNEAQ (reference sequence). CDR3 amino acids: CASSYLGTGSRTTEAFF. Here the CDR3 DNA reads TGTGCCAGCAGCTACTTAGGGACAGGGTCCCGCACGACTGAAGCTTTCTTT.

The J gene is TRBJ2-7, the V gene TRBV5-4, with 9 bases fitting TRBD2. There are 15 residues in the CDR3. V lost 0 bases, J lost 1 base, and 2 bases stayed unmatched. Germline V gives CDR1 SGHNT, CDR2 YYREEE (reference sequence). CDR3 sequence: CASSLVLAGSYEQYF. As DNA, the CDR3 is TGTGCCAGCAGCTTGGTTCTAGCGGGATCCTACGAGCAGTACTTC. The whole variable domain, remainder taken from reference TRBV5-4 and TRBJ2-7, is ETGVTQSPTHLIKTRGQQVTLRCSSQSGHNTVSWYQQALGQGPQFIFQYYREEENGRGNFPPRFSGLQFPNYSSELNVNALELDDSALYLCASSLVLAGSYEQYFGPGTRLTVT.

The genes are TRBV28 and TRBJ1-5; D remains ambiguous. The CDR3 has 19 amino acids. Germline lookup yields CDR1 MDHEN and CDR2 SYDVKM. V lost 2 bases, J lost 0 bases, and 20 bases lay in between. The CDR3 spells CASSLHWNGVEYSNQPQHF. Here the CDR3 DNA reads TGTGCCAGCAGTTTACATTGGAATGGGGTAGAATATAGCAATCAGCCCCAGCATTTT.

V usage is TRBV28 and J usage is TRBJ1-4; 9 positions agree with TRBD1. V lost 2 bases, J lost 6 bases, and 10 bases stayed unmatched. Germline V CDR1 and CDR2: MDHEN, SYDVKM. CDR3 length equals 17 residues. The CDR3 loop reads CASSLLGTGYRHEKLFF. The CDR3 DNA reads TGTGCCAGCAGTTTACTTGGGACAGGGTACCGTCATGAAAAACTGTTTTTT.

CDR3 amino acids: CASTPSRNTEAFF. CDR3 nucleotides: TGTGCCAGCACCCCCTCGAGGAACACTGAAGCTTTCTTT. V gene TRBV6-1 combines with J gene TRBJ1-1, with D unclear. The CDR3 runs 13 residues. V lost 7 bases and J 1 base, leaving 10 bases between the germline ends. The germline V gene encodes CDR1 MNHNS and CDR2 SASEGT.

This sequence joins TRBV28 and TRBJ2-7; 11 bases match TRBD1. With 5 bases clipped from V and 4 bases from J, the junction kept 13 bases outside the gene matches. The CDR3 runs 17 residues. The germline gives CDR1 MDHEN, CDR2 SYDVKM. The CDR3 loop is CASSRLDRGHPGYEQYF. CDR3 sequence (DNA): TGTGCCAGCAGTCGCCTGGACAGGGGGCATCCGGGGTACGAGCAGTACTTC.

The gene calls are TRBV10-1 and TRBJ2-5, with TRBD1 matching over 10 bases. Germline V lookup: CDR1 WNHNN, CDR2 SYGVQD (reference sequence). CDR3 length: 13 residues. V trimming: 5 bases; J trimming: 5 bases; junction bases outside the gene matches: 2. In nucleotides, the CDR3 is TGCGCCAGCAGTCGGACAGGGGGGGAGACCCAGTACTTC. It specifies CASSRTGGETQYF.

This rearrangement joins TRBV27 to TRBJ2-2; D perhaps matches TRBD1 (6 bases). This CDR3 has 16 amino acids. Trimming cost V 9 bases and J 2 bases, with 19 bases left between them. The V gene's germline CDR1 is MNHEY and CDR2 SMNVEV (reference sequence). For the CDR3, the DNA is TGTGCCAGTACAGACCTAAAGACAGGCAACACCGGGGAGCTGTTTTTT. It specifies CASTDLKTGNTGELFF.

This clone was found once. The chain recombines TRBV2 with TRBJ2-7; D remains unclear. CDR3 size: 14 residues. The ends were cut back, 3 bases at V and 0 bases at J, with 9 bases in the middle. Germline V gene sequence: CDR1 SNHLY, CDR2 FYNNEI. CDR3 DNA sequence: TGTGCCAGCAGTGACAGGACGAACTCCTACGAGCAGTACTTC. The encoded protein is CASSDRTNSYEQYF.

This chain uses TRBV27 with TRBJ2-7; D not certain. Germline CDR1 MNHEY, CDR2 SMNVEV (reference sequence). Trimming took off 4 bases at V and 3 bases at J, with 7 bases between the two ends. The CDR3 has 12 amino acids. The DNA of the CDR3 is TGTGCCAGCAGTTCCACCCTCTACGAGCAGTACTTC. Its translation is CASSSTLYEQYF.

The chain is built from TRBV27 and TRBJ2-7; no reliable D call. Germline V lookup: CDR1 MNHEY, CDR2 SMNVEV (reference sequence). V was shortened by 0 bases and J by 0 bases, with 12 bases between the two germline ends. The CDR3 length is 16 residues. DNA of the CDR3: TGTGCCAGCAGTTTATCGGTACGGCAGAGCTCCTACGAGCAGTACTTC. Its translation: CASSLSVRQSSYEQYF.

The chain combines TRBV5-6 with TRBJ2-4; no clear D. Germline CDR1 and CDR2: SGHDT and YYEEEE. This CDR3 is built from 15 residues. V was shortened by 3 bases and J by 0 bases, with 10 bases between the two germline ends. Here the CDR3 reads CASSSQLLAKNIQYF. In DNA form, the CDR3 reads TGTGCCAGCAGCTCCCAGTTGTTAGCCAAAAACATTCAGTACTTC.